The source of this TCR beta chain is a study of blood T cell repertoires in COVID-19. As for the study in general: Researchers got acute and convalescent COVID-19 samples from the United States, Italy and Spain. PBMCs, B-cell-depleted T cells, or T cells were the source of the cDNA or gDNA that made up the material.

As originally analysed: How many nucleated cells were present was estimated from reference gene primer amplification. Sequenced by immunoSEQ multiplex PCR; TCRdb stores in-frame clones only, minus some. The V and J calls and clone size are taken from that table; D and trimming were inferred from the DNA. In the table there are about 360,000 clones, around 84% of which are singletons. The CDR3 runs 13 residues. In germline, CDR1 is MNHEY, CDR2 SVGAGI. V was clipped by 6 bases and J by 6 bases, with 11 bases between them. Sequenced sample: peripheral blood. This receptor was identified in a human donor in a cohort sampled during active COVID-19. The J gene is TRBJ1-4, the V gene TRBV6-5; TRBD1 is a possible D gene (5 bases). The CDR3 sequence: CASRGTADEKLFF. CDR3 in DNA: TGTGCCAGCAGAGGGACTGCAGATGAAAAACTGTTTTTT.